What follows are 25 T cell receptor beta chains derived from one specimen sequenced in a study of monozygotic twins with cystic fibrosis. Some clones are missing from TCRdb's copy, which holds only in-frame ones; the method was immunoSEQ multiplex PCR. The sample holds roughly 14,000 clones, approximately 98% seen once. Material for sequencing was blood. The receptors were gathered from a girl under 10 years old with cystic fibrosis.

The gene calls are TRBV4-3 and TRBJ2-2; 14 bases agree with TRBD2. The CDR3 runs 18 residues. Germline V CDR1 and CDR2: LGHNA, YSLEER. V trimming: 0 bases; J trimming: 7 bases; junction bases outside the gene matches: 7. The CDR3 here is CASSQDPWGLAGVGELFF. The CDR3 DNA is TGCGCCAGCAGCCAAGATCCGTGGGGACTAGCGGGAGTCGGGGAGCTGTTTTTT.

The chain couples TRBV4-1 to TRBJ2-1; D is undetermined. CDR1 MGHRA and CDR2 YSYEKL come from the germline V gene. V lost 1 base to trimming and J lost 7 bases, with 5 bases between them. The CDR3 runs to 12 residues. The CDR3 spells CASSQGSNEQFF. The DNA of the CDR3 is TGCGCCAGCAGCCAAGGCTCTAATGAGCAGTTCTTC.

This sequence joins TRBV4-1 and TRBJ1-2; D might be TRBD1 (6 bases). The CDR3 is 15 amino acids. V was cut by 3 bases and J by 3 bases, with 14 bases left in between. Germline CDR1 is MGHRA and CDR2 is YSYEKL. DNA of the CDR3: TGCGCCAGCAGCCATTTAGACAGGAACGACTATGGCTACACCTTC. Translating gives CASSHLDRNDYGYTF.

The DNA for the CDR3 is TGTGCCAGCAGCGTAGCAGAGGGGCCTTTGTACGAGCAGTACTTC. Protein: CASSVAEGPLYEQYF. V usage is TRBV9 and J usage is TRBJ2-7, with D perhaps matching TRBD1 or TRBD2 (5 bases each). The CDR3 consists of 15 residues. Trimming pared 0 bases from V and 4 bases from J, leaving 14 bases between. Germline lookup yields CDR1 SGDLS and CDR2 YYNGEE.

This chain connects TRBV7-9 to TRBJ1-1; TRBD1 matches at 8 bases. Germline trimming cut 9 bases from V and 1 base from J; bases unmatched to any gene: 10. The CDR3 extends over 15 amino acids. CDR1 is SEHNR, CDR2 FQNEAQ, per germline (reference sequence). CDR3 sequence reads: CASAWPDRGNTEAFF. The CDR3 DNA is TGTGCCAGTGCTTGGCCAGACAGGGGGAACACTGAAGCTTTCTTT.

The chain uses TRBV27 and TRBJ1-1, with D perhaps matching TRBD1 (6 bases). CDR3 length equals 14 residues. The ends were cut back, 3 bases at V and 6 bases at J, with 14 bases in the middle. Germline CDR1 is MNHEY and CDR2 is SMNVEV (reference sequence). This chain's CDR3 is CASSFGGALSEAFF. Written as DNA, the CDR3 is TGTGCCAGCAGTTTCGGGGGGGCGCTCTCTGAAGCTTTCTTT.

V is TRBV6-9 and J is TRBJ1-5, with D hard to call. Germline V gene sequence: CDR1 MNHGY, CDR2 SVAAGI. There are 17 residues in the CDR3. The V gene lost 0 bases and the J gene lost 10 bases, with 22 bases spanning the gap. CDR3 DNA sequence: TGTGCCAGCAGTTATTCCCAGGAGGTCTCTTACTCTCTCCCCCAGCATTTT. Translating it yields CASSYSQEVSYSLPQHF.

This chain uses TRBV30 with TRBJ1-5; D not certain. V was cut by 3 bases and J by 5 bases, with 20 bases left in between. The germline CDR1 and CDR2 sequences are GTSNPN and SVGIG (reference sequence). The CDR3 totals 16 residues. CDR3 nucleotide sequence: TGTGCCTGGAGCCTGAACAGAGGTCCCGGATATCAGCCCCAGCATTTT. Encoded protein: CAWSLNRGPGYQPQHF.

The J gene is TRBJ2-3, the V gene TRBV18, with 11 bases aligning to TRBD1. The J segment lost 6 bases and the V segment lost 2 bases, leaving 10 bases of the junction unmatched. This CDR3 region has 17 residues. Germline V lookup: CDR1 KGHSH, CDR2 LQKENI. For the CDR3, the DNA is TGTGCCAGCTCACCAATAAGGCCGGACAGGGGGCCGGATACGCAGTATTTT. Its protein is CASSPIRPDRGPDTQYF.

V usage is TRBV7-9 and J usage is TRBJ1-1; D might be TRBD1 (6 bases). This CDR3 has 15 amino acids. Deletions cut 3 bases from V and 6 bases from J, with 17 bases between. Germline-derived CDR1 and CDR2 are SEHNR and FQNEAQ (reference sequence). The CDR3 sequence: CASSFLLGGNPEAFF. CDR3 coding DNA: TGTGCCAGCAGCTTCTTACTAGGGGGGAATCCTGAAGCTTTCTTT. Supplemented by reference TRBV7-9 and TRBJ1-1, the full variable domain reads DTGVSQNPRHKITKRGQNVTFRCDPISEHNRLYWYRQTLGQGPEFLTYFQNEAQLEKSRLLSDRFSAERPKGSFSTLEIQRTEQGDSAMYLCASSFLLGGNPEAFFGQGTRLTVV.

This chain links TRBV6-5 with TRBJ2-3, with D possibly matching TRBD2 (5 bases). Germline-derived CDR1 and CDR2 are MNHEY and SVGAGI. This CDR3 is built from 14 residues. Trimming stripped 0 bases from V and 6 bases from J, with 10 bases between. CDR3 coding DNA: TGTGCCAGCAGTTACTCCCGTGAGGGCGATACGCAGTATTTT. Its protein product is CASSYSREGDTQYF.

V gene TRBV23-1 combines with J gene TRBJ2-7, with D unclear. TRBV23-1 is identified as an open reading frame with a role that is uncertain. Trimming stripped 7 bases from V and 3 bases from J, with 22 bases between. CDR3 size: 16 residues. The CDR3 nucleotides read TGCGCCAGCACAGAAGGCAGAGAGAAGCTCCACTACGAGCAGTACTTC. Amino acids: CASTEGREKLHYEQYF.

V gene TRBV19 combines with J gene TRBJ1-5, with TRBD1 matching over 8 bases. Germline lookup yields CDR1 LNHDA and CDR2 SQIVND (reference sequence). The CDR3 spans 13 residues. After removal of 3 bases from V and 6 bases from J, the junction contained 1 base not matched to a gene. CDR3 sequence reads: CASSIDRGQPQHF. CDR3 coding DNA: TGTGCCAGTAGTATCGACAGGGGTCAGCCCCAGCATTTT. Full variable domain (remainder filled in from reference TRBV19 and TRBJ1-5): DGGITQSPKYLFRKEGQNVTLSCEQNLNHDAMYWYRQDPGQGLRLIYYSQIVNDFQKGDIAEGYSVSREKKESFPLTVTSAQKNPTAFYLCASSIDRGQPQHFGDGTRLSIL.

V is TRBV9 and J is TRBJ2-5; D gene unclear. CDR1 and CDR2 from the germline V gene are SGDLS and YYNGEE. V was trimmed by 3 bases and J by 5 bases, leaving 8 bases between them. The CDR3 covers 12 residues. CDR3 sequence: CASSAVGETQYF. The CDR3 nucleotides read TGTGCCAGCAGCGCGGTAGGGGAGACCCAGTACTTC.

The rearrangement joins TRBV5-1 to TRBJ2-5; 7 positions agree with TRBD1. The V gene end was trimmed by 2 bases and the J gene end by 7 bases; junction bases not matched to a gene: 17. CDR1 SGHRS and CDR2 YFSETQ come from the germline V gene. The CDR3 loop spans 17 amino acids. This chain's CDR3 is CASSFGQGVGLYRTQYF. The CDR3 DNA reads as TGCGCCAGCAGCTTCGGCCAGGGGGTGGGGTTGTATCGGACCCAGTACTTC.

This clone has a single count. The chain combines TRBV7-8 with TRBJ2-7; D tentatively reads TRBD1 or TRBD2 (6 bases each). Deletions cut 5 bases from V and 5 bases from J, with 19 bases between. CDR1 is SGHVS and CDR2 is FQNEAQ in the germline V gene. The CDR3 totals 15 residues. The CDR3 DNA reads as TGTGCCAGCAGCCGAGGTAGGGGGGAGTCGGACGAGCAGTACTTC. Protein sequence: CASSRGRGESDEQYF.

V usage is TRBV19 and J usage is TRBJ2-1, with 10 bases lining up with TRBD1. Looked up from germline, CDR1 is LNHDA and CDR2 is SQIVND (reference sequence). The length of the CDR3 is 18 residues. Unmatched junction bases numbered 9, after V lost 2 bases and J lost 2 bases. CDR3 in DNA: TGTGCCAGTAGTATAATGTTGCGGACAGGGGGAACCTACAATGAGCAGTTCTTC. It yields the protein CASSIMLRTGGTYNEQFF.

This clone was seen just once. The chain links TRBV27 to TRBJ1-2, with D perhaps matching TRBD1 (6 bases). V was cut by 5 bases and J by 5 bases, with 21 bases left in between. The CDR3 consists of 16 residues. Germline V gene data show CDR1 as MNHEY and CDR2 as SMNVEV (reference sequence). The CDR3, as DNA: TGTGCCAGCAGTCCACACTCACAAGGGGGGCCTTATGGCTACACCTTC. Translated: CASSPHSQGGPYGYTF.

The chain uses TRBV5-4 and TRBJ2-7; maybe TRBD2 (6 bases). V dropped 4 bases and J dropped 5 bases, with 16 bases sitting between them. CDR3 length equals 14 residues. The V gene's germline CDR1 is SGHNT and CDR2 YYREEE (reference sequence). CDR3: CASSGTPKRDEQYF. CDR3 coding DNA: TGTGCCAGCAGCGGGACTCCCAAAAGGGACGAGCAGTACTTC.

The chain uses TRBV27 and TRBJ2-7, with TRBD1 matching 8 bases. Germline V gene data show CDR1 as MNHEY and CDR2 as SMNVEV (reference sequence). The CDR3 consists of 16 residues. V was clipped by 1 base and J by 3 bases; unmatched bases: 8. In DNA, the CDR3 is TGTGCCAGCAGTTTATTGGGGACAGGTGAATACTACGAGCAGTACTTC. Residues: CASSLLGTGEYYEQYF.

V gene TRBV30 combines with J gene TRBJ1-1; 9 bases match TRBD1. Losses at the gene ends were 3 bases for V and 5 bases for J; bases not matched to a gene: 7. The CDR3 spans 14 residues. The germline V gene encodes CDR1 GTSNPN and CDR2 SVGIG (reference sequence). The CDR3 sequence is CAWSLQGARTEAFF. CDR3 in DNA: TGTGCCTGGAGCCTACAGGGGGCCCGGACTGAAGCTTTCTTT.

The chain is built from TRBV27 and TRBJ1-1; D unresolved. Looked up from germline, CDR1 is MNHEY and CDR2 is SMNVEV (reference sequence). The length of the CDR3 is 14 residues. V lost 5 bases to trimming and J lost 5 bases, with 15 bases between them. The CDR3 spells CASSIDRLGTEAFF. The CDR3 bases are TGTGCCAGCAGTATAGACCGGTTGGGTACTGAAGCTTTCTTT.

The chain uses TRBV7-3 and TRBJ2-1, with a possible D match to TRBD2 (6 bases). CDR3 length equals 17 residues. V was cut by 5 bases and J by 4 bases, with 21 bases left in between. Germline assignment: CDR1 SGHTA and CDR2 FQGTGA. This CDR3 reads CASSPDLERAAYNEQFF. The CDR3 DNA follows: TGTGCCAGCAGCCCCGACTTGGAGCGGGCCGCATACAATGAGCAGTTCTTC.

The CDR3 DNA sequence: TGCGCCAGCAGCCACGAACCGGGTAAGGGCTCCTACGAGCAGTACTTC. This sequence encodes CASSHEPGKGSYEQYF. The chain employs TRBV4-1 and TRBJ2-7, with unresolved D. CDR1 is MGHRA, CDR2 YSYEKL, per germline. Trimming removed 3 bases at V and 0 bases at J, with 15 bases between. The CDR3 length is 16 residues.

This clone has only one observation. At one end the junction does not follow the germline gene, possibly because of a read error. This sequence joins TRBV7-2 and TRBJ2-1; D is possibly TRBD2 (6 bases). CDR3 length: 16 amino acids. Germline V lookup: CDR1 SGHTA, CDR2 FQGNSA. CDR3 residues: CASSVARRGSYNEQFF. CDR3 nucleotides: TGTGCCAGCAGCGTAGCGAGGCGGGGATCCTACAATGAGCAGTTCTTC.